This TCR beta chain appears in the sequencing data of a study of radiotherapy plus CTLA-4 blockade in lung cancer. Study-level information: Patients showed objective responses in about 20% of cases and disease control in less than 35%.

Method: immunoSEQ multiplex PCR; TCRdb's copy keeps in-frame clones and lacks some. Altogether 56,000 or so clones are present, under 85% being singletons, with the ten largest covering 2.5% to 3.5%. Germline CDR1 reads MDHEN; CDR2 reads SYDVKM. The V gene lost 2 bases and the J gene lost 0 bases, with 10 bases spanning the gap. The CDR3 is made up of 15 amino acids. Of note for this clone: The antigen is undetermined.

Chemo-refractory metastatic non-small-cell lung cancer patients received focal radiation with ipilimumab CTLA-4 blockade. Study-wide results and limits: In blood, after radiotherapy plus ipilimumab, tumor-derived TCR clones expanded. Response was reportedly best predicted by early blood T cell clone dynamics, with interferon-beta.

The sequences come from peripheral blood, collected from a patient treated with radiotherapy plus ipilimumab. This chain links TRBV28 with TRBJ1-2, with unresolved D. The TCR was taken from a human donor with non-small cell lung cancer who had a partial response to radiotherapy plus ipilimumab. This CDR3 reads CASSLVGSTNYGYTF. The CDR3 DNA is TGTGCCAGCAGTTTAGTGGGGAGCACTAACTATGGCTACACCTTC.